This entry lists 16 T cell receptor beta chains sequenced from one sample in a study of beta chain features in type 1 diabetes. General study points: Across all four CD4+ subsets, people with type 1 diabetes showed modestly shorter TCRB CDR3s.

The antigens for these receptors are not known. Reverse transcribing all isolated RNA meant expressed TCRB transcripts were sequenced. TCRdb's copy holds only in-frame clones and misses some; the assay was immunoSEQ multiplex PCR. The sample yields fewer than 300,000 clones, roughly 21% seen once. Source material: naive CD4+ T cells from blood. The source is a woman between 35 and 50 years old with type 1 diabetes.

This clone was counted a few times. The CDR3 protein is CASSSGGGPAEAFF. The DNA of the CDR3 is TGCGCCAGCAGCTCGGGCGGGGGGCCCGCTGAAGCTTTCTTT. V gene TRBV5-1 combines with J gene TRBJ1-1; weak D call: TRBD1 (6 bases). Germline values: CDR1 SGHRS, CDR2 YFSETQ. The CDR3 has 14 residues. V was clipped by 3 bases and J by 6 bases, with 15 bases between them.

DNA for the CDR3: TGTGCCAGCAGCTTTCCCGGGGTGAGGACCGGGGAGCTGTTTTTT. This sequence encodes CASSFPGVRTGELFF. J is TRBJ2-2 and V is TRBV5-4, with TRBD2 as a possible D gene (5 bases). Deletions cut 2 bases from V and 5 bases from J, with 13 bases between. Germline-derived CDR1 and CDR2 are SGHNT and YYREEE (reference sequence). CDR3 length: 15 residues.

This clone appeared a few times. This chain joins TRBV29-1 and TRBJ1-2; possible D gene TRBD1, 5 bases. The CDR3 consists of 12 residues. The V gene's germline CDR1 is SQVTM and CDR2 ANQGSEA. Trimming removed 7 bases from V and 4 bases from J, with 13 bases in between. The CDR3 sequence: CSAGREGYGYTF. DNA for the CDR3: TGCAGCGCCGGCAGGGAGGGCTATGGCTACACCTTC.

A few counts support this clone. This chain links TRBV5-1 with TRBJ2-5, with TRBD2 identical over 9 bases. The ends lost 4 bases at V and 0 bases at J; junction bases unmatched: 4. CDR1 and CDR2 from the germline V gene are SGHRS and YFSETQ. The CDR3 consists of 15 residues. The CDR3 sequence: CASSEVAGDQETQYF. The CDR3 DNA is TGCGCCAGCAGCGAGGTAGCGGGGGACCAAGAGACCCAGTACTTC.

This clone showed up just a few times. This chain connects TRBV9 to TRBJ1-1; no clear D. Germline loops: CDR1 SGDLS, CDR2 YYNGEE. There are 12 residues in the CDR3. Trimming cost V 7 bases and J 1 base, with 8 bases left between them. The CDR3 loop is CASGRENTEAFF. In nucleotides, the CDR3 is TGTGCCAGCGGGAGGGAGAACACTGAAGCTTTCTTT. Full variable domain (missing parts from reference TRBV9 and TRBJ1-1): DSGVTQTPKHLITATGQRVTLRCSPRSGDLSVYWYQQSLDQGLQFLIQYYNGEERAKGNILERFSAQQFPDLHSELNLSSLELGDSALYFCASGRENTEAFFGQGTRLTVV.

The sample holds a few counts of this clone. This rearrangement joins TRBV4-3 to TRBJ2-1, with 11 nucleotides matching TRBD2. V was clipped by 1 base and J by 4 bases; unmatched bases: 3. The V gene's germline CDR1 is LGHNA and CDR2 YSLEER. This CDR3 region has 16 residues. In DNA form, the CDR3 reads TGCGCCAGCAGCCAAGTAGCGGGAGGGTTTTACAATGAGCAGTTCTTC. It translates to CASSQVAGGFYNEQFF.

This clone was detected a few times. The chain carries TRBV14 and TRBJ2-7; perhaps TRBD1 as D (5 bases). This CDR3 has 17 residues. Germline loops: CDR1 SGHDN, CDR2 FVKESK. V shed 4 bases and J shed 4 bases, with 23 bases lying between them. The CDR3 DNA reads TGTGCCAGCAGCCGTAATCCTCACAATTACCAGGGATACGAGCAGTACTTC. It is translated as CASSRNPHNYQGYEQYF.

The chain links TRBV29-1 to TRBJ1-1; tentatively, D is TRBD1 (5 bases). CDR1 and CDR2 (germline): SQVTM, ANQGSEA. This CDR3 has 15 residues. V was shortened by 3 bases and J by 2 bases, with 16 bases between the two germline ends. For the CDR3, the DNA is TGCAGCGTTGATGGGGGGGGAATGGTTAACACTGAAGCTTTCTTT. Its translation: CSVDGGGMVNTEAFF.

This clone was detected a few times. The chain uses TRBV29-1 and TRBJ1-1; D is unresolved. The germline V gene encodes CDR1 SQVTM and CDR2 ANQGSEA. This CDR3 contains 14 residues. The ends were cut back, 4 bases at V and 4 bases at J, with 16 bases in the middle. The CDR3 bases are TGCAGCGTTGGGCCGCGTACAGTGGGCACTGAAGCTTTCTTT. This gives the protein CSVGPRTVGTEAFF.

This clone was seen only a few times. The chain employs TRBV29-1 and TRBJ1-3, with 9 positions matching TRBD1. CDR3 length: 16 residues. CDR1 SQVTM and CDR2 ANQGSEA come from the germline V gene. V shed 3 bases, J shed 2 bases, and the junction held 8 bases outside the gene matches. The CDR3 loop is CSVEGPGQGAGNTIYF. CDR3 coding DNA: TGCAGCGTTGAGGGGCCGGGACAGGGAGCTGGAAACACCATATATTTT.

This clone turned up a few times. The rearrangement joins TRBV28 to TRBJ1-1; D not resolved. Germline-derived CDR1 and CDR2 are MDHEN and SYDVKM. The V gene lost 8 bases and the J gene lost 0 bases, with 7 bases spanning the gap. This CDR3 has 12 residues. The CDR3 nucleotides are TGTGCCAGCTTGAACATGAACACTGAAGCTTTCTTT. Translating gives CASLNMNTEAFF.

This chain connects TRBV30 to TRBJ1-2; 7 bases match TRBD1. Germline CDR1 and CDR2: GTSNPN and SVGIG (reference sequence). This CDR3 spans 13 amino acids. V lost 0 bases and J lost 8; bases outside the gene matches: 6. The CDR3 nucleotides are TGTGCCTGGAGTGTACAGGGGTACGGCGGCTACACCTTC. Protein sequence: CAWSVQGYGGYTF. The whole variable domain, filled in from reference TRBV30 and TRBJ1-2, reads SQTIHQWPATLVQPVGSPLSLECTVEGTSNPNLYWYRQAAGRGLQLLFYSVGIGQISSEVPQNLSASRPQDRQFILSSKKLLLSDSGFYLCAWSVQGYGGYTFGSGTRLTVV.

This CDR3 reads CASSFGRAEGYTF. Here the CDR3 DNA reads TGTGCCAGCAGCTTCGGCAGGGCCGAGGGCTACACCTTC. The chain employs TRBV5-6 and TRBJ1-2; D is perhaps TRBD1 (5 bases). Trimming left V 2 bases short and J 8 bases short, with 13 bases between. This CDR3 is 13 amino acids long. The germline V gene has CDR1 SGHDT and CDR2 YYEEEE.

This clone was counted between two and nine times. The V and J genes are TRBV14 and TRBJ2-3; weak D call: TRBD2 (6 bases). With 4 bases removed from V and 8 bases from J, the gap between germline ends came to 16 bases. CDR1 and CDR2 (germline): SGHDN, FVKESK. The CDR3 length is 14 residues. CDR3 nucleotide sequence: TGTGCCAGCAGCCTCCGAGGGGAGGCGGCTACGCAGTATTTT. As protein: CASSLRGEAATQYF.

The sample holds a few counts of this clone. V is TRBV11-2 and J is TRBJ2-3; TRBD2 matches at 11 bases. V trimming: 6 bases; J trimming: 1 base; junction bases outside the gene matches: 3. The CDR3 is 15 residues long. Per germline, CDR1 SGHAT and CDR2 FQNNGV. Here the CDR3 reads CASSLLAGGTDTQYF. CDR3 nucleotide sequence: TGTGCCAGCAGTCTACTAGCGGGGGGCACAGATACGCAGTATTTT.

V and J are TRBV5-1 and TRBJ2-7, with a possible D match to TRBD2 (5 bases). This CDR3 has 14 residues. Germline loops: CDR1 SGHRS, CDR2 YFSETQ. The germline V and J ends were trimmed by 2 bases and 3 bases, with 12 bases remaining between them. The CDR3: CASSFGSGNYEQYF. The CDR3 DNA reads as TGCGCCAGCAGCTTTGGCTCGGGGAACTACGAGCAGTACTTC.